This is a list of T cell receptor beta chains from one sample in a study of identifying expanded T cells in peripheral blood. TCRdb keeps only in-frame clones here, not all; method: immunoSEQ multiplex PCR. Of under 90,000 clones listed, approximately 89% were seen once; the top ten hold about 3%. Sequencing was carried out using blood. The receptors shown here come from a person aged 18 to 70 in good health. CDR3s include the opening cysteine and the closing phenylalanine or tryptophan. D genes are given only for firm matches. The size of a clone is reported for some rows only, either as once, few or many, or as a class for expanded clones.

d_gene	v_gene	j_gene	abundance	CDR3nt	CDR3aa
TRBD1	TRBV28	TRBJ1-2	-	TGTGCCAGCAGAACCACCGGGACAGGGCTCTATGGCTACACCTTC	CASRTTGTGLYGYTF
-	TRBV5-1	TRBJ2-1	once	TGCGCCAGCAGCTTGGGGGCGCTAGAAAATGAGCAGTTCTTC	CASSLGALENEQFF
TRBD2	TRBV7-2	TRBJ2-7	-	TGTGCCAGCGGAACAAAACTAGCGGGTACGGACGAGCAGTACTTC	CASGTKLAGTDEQYF
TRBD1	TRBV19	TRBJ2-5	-	TGTGCCAGTAGTATCGAACCAACAGGGGTGGTGGAGACCCAGTACTTC	CASSIEPTGVVETQYF
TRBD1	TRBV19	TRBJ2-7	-	TGTGCCAGTAGTAGAGGACAGGGGGGATACGAGCAGTACTTC	CASSRGQGGYEQYF
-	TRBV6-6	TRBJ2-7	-	TGTGCCAGCAGCCCGGGACGGACCTACGAGCAGTACTTC	CASSPGRTYEQYF
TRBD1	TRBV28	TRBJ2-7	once	TGTGCCAGCATTGTATGGAGGGGACAGGGGATCTACGAGCAGTACTTC	CASIVWRGQGIYEQYF
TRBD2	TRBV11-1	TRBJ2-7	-	TGTGCCAGCAGCCCATCCGGACTAGCCCCTGGTAGCTACGAGCAGTACTTC	CASSPSGLAPGSYEQYF
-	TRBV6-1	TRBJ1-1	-	TGTGCCAGCAGCCGACAGGACGGCCGGGGGGCTTTCTTT	CASSRQDGRGAFF
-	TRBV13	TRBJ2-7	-	TGTGCCAGCAGCTTAGGGTGGGGAAGCTCCTACGAGCAGTACTTC	CASSLGWGSSYEQYF
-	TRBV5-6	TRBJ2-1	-	TGTGCCAGCACCCGGGGGTCCAATGAGCAGTTCTTC	CASTRGSNEQFF
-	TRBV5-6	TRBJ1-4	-	TGTGCCAGCAGCCCCTTGGGTAGCGAAAAACTGTTTTTT	CASSPLGSEKLFF
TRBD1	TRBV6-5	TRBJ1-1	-	TGTGCCAGCACCATCGAAGGGGGCACCACTGAAGCTTTCTTT	CASTIEGGTTEAFF
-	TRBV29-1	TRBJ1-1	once	TGCAGCGTCCAACAGGGAGGTAGTATTGAAGCTTTCTTT	CSVQQGGSIEAFF
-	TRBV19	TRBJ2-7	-	TGTGCCAGTAGTATAGCTGGGCAGGAATGGGCCTACGAGCAGTACTTC	CASSIAGQEWAYEQYF
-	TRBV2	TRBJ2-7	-	TGTGCCACCTTTACCCGGTACGAGCAGTACTTC	CATFTRYEQYF
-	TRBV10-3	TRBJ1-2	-	TGTGCCATCAGTGAGTCTACACGCTGGGGCTACACCTTC	CAISESTRWGYTF
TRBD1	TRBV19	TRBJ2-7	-	TGTGCCAGTAGTACAACAGGGACAGGGGGCCACGAGCAGTACTTC	CASSTTGTGGHEQYF
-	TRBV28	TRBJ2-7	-	TGTGCCAGCAGAACTAGGTACGAGCAGTACTTC	CASRTRYEQYF
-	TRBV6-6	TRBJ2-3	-	TGTGCCAGCAGCACCCTAGGGGTTAGTACAGATACGCAGTATTTT	CASSTLGVSTDTQYF
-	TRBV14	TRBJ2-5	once	TGTGCCAGCAGCCAAGCAGGGGTCGGGACCCAGTACTTC	CASSQAGVGTQYF
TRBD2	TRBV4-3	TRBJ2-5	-	TGCGCCAGCAGCCAAGACTATGGTAGCGGGGAGACCCAGTACTTC	CASSQDYGSGETQYF
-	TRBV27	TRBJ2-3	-	TGTGCCAGCAGTCTCAGGGGGGCCTCGGCAGATACGCAGTATTTT	CASSLRGASADTQYF
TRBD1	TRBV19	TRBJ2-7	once	TGTGCCAGTAGTATCGGGGACAGCGCCTTGTTAGAGCAGTACTTC	CASSIGDSALLEQYF
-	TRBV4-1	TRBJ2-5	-	TGCGCCAGCAGCCAAGAAATGAAACAGGGAAAAGAGACCCAGTACTTC	CASSQEMKQGKETQYF
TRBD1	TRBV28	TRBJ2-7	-	TGTGCCAGCGGGTTCCCCCTGGGACAGTCCTACGAGCAGTACTTC	CASGFPLGQSYEQYF
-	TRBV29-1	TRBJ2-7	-	TGCAGCGTTGAAGTTAGGGATAACGAGCAGTACTTC	CSVEVRDNEQYF
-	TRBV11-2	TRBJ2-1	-	TGTGCCAGCAGCTGGCCCGGTACCTCCTACAATGAGCAGTTCTTC	CASSWPGTSYNEQFF